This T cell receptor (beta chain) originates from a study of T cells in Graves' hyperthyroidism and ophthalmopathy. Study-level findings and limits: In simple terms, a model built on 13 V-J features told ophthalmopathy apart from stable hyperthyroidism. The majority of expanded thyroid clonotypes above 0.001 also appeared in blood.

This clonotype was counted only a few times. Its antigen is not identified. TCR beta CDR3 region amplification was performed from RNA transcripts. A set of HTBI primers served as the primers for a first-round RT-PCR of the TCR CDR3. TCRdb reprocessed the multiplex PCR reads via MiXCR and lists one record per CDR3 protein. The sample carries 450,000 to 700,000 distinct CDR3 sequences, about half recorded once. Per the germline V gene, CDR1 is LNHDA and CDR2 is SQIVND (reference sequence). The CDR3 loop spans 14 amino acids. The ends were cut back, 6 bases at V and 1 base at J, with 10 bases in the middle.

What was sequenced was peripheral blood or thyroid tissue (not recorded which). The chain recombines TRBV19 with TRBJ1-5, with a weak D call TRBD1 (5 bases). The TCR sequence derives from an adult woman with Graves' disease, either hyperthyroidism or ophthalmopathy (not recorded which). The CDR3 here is CASSRDGSNQPQHF. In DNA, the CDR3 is TGTGCCAGTAGCAGGGACGGGAGCAATCAGCCCCAGCATTTT.